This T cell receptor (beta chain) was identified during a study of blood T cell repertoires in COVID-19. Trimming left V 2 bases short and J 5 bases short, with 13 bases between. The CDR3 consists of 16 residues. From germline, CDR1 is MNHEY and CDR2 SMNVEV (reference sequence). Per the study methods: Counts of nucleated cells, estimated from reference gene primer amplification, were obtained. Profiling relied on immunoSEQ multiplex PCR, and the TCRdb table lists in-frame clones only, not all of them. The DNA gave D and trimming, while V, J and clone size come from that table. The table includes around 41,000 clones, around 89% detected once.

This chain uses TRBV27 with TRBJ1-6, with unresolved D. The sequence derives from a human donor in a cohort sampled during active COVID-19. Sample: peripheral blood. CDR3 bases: TGTGCCAGCAGTTTACTTATAGCAACAAATAATTCACCCCTCCACTTT. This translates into CASSLLIATNNSPLHF.